The sequence of this T cell receptor (beta chain) was determined in a study of T cell responses to AZD1222 COVID-19 vaccine. Profiled with immunoSEQ multiplex PCR; TCRdb holds only in-frame clones, not every one. The table has 160,000 or so clones, just under 90% seen once. Germline V gene sequence: CDR1 LNHDA, CDR2 SQIVND (reference sequence). The CDR3 has 16 residues. The V end was cut by 3 bases, the J end by 0 bases, with 14 bases between. This clone was counted between two and nine times. Its antigen is undetermined. General study points: Repertoires were obtained only post-peak T cell response. The donor cohort was predominantly white British with a female majority, and clonal diversity may have been underestimated. Epitopes outside B.1.351 and B.1.1.7 mutated regions reportedly drew nearly half of spike TCRs. After two AZD1222 doses, spike-specific TCR breadth and depth rose versus day 0.

The rearrangement joins TRBV19 to TRBJ1-1, with D possibly being TRBD1 (5 bases). Material: peripheral blood, obtained 28 days after the second dose of the MenACWY control vaccine. This receptor was identified in an adult who received the MenACWY meningococcal vaccine as a control. DNA for the CDR3: TGTGCCAGTAGTATGGGGCAGGGCTTAATGAACACTGAAGCTTTCTTT. It yields the protein CASSMGQGLMNTEAFF.